This T cell receptor beta chain was captured in a study of T cell changes during pregnancy in multiple sclerosis. The V gene's germline CDR1 is SGDLS and CDR2 YYNGEE. There are 14 residues in the CDR3. With 0 bases clipped from V and 3 bases from J, the junction kept 2 bases outside the gene matches. Sequenced by immunoSEQ multiplex PCR; TCRdb stores in-frame clones only, minus some. The sample has approximately 84,000 clones; around 93% are singletons. The TCR originated in a female donor with multiple sclerosis, enrolled in a pregnancy study. This chain joins TRBV9 and TRBJ2-7, with 8 bases aligning to TRBD1. This sample comprised peripheral blood, obtained in the third trimester of pregnancy. The CDR3 spells CASSVGTGLYEQYF. CDR3 bases: TGTGCCAGCAGCGTAGGGACAGGGCTCTACGAGCAGTACTTC.